These 17 T cell receptor beta chains were all obtained from the same sample, sequenced in a study of CD8 T cells in ankylosing spondylitis. TCRdb processed the 5' RACE reads anew with MiXCR; each CDR3 protein has one entry. The sample includes around 210,000 distinct CDR3 sequences, 7.5% to 9.5% of them seen just once. The sample was blood, either unsorted or a sorted T cell fraction (not recorded which). The receptors originated from a female donor with ankylosing spondylitis or in good health (not recorded which).

This clonotype has a count of ten or more. The gene calls are TRBV4-3 and TRBJ1-6; 8 bases are shared with TRBD1. The CDR3 covers 16 residues. V trimming: 3 bases; J trimming: 9 bases; junction bases outside the gene matches: 10. CDR1 is LGHNA, CDR2 YSLEER, per germline. The CDR3 loop is CASSQDGQGAVSPLHF. Written as DNA, the CDR3 is TGCGCCAGCAGCCAGGATGGACAGGGCGCTGTTTCACCCCTCCACTTT.

This clonotype was observed at least ten times. The J gene is TRBJ2-7, the V gene TRBV20-1, with 7 bases fitting TRBD1. The CDR3 is 14 residues long. Germline lookup yields CDR1 DFQATT and CDR2 SNEGSKA (reference sequence). The V gene end was trimmed by 5 bases and the J gene end by 3 bases; junction bases not matched to a gene: 10. The CDR3 sequence: CSAYDRAGFYEQYF. The CDR3 DNA reads as TGCAGTGCTTATGACAGGGCAGGGTTCTACGAGCAGTACTTC.

In this sample, this clonotype turned up many times. The CDR3 nucleotides are TGTGCCAGTAGTATACGTAGCAGGGCGAACACCGGGGAGCTGTTTTTT. Translating gives CASSIRSRANTGELFF. The chain employs TRBV19 and TRBJ2-2; a possible D gene is TRBD1 (5 bases). CDR1 is LNHDA, CDR2 SQIVND, per germline (reference sequence). The CDR3 extends over 16 amino acids. Deletions cut 2 bases from V and 0 bases from J, with 10 bases between.

This clonotype came up many times. This rearrangement joins TRBV10-3 to TRBJ2-7; D is ambiguous. V dropped 2 bases and J dropped 6 bases, with 8 bases sitting between them. Germline V gene lookup returns CDR1 ENHRY and CDR2 SYGVKD. The CDR3 is made up of 12 amino acids. In DNA form, the CDR3 reads TGTGCCATCAGTGAGGATAGATCCGAGCAGTACTTC. This gives the protein CAISEDRSEQYF.

This clonotype was counted at least ten times. The chain employs TRBV27 and TRBJ2-3, with 8 bases matching TRBD1. The CDR3 contains 14 residues. Germline CDR1 MNHEY, CDR2 SMNVEV (reference sequence). With 6 bases clipped from V and 4 bases from J, the junction kept 6 bases outside the gene matches. The CDR3 is CASSLRQGPDTQYF. Here the CDR3 DNA reads TGTGCCAGCAGCCTTCGACAGGGGCCAGATACGCAGTATTTT.

This clonotype was observed at least ten times. V usage is TRBV7-9 and J usage is TRBJ2-7, with D perhaps TRBD2 (5 bases). CDR3 length equals 13 residues. V lost 1 base, J lost 5 bases, and 9 bases lay in between. The germline gives CDR1 SEHNR, CDR2 FQNEAQ (reference sequence). The CDR3 protein is CASSLGVGNEQYF. CDR3 nucleotides: TGTGCCAGCAGCTTAGGGGTCGGGAACGAGCAGTACTTC.

This clonotype has at least ten counts. The V and J genes are TRBV4-3 and TRBJ2-5; tentative D call: TRBD2 (5 bases). Germline CDR1 is LGHNA and CDR2 is YSLEER. This CDR3 has 15 amino acids. V was clipped by 1 base and J by 5 bases, with 14 bases between them. The CDR3 DNA reads as TGCGCCAGCAGCCAAGGGATCGGGGAGATGGAGACCCAGTACTTC. It specifies CASSQGIGEMETQYF.

This clonotype was detected ten times or more. The rearrangement links TRBV30 to TRBJ2-1; 9 bases fit TRBD2. The CDR3 spans 14 residues. V was clipped by 5 bases and J by 2 bases; unmatched bases: 4. Germline CDR1 and CDR2: GTSNPN and SVGIG (reference sequence). The CDR3, as DNA: TGTGCCTGGGCAGCGGGAGGAACCTACAATGAGCAGTTCTTC. Its translation is CAWAAGGTYNEQFF. Variable domain in full (rest from reference TRBV30 and TRBJ2-1): SQTIHQWPATLVQPVGSPLSLECTVEGTSNPNLYWYRQAAGRGLQLLFYSVGIGQISSEVPQNLSASRPQDRQFILSSKKLLLSDSGFYLCAWAAGGTYNEQFFGPGTRLTVL.

This clonotype appeared many times. This rearrangement joins TRBV5-1 to TRBJ2-2; 10 bases match TRBD1. Germline trimming cut 0 bases from V and 4 bases from J; bases unmatched to any gene: 3. The CDR3 is 16 residues long. Germline CDR1 reads SGHRS; CDR2 reads YFSETQ. CDR3 DNA sequence: TGCGCCAGCAGCTTGGTTGGGACAGGGGCCACCGGGGAGCTGTTTTTT. It is translated as CASSLVGTGATGELFF.

There are many counts of this clonotype. This chain links TRBV20-1 with TRBJ2-1; TRBD2 matches 12 bases. Germline lookup yields CDR1 DFQATT and CDR2 SNEGSKA (reference sequence). V shed 6 bases and J 9 bases; nucleotides not matched to a gene: 6. The CDR3 runs to 13 residues. CDR3 residues: CSATSGSSGEQFF. CDR3 coding DNA: TGCAGTGCGACTAGCGGGAGCTCGGGTGAGCAGTTCTTC.

This chain connects TRBV7-9 to TRBJ1-1; 8 positions agree with TRBD1. The germline V gene encodes CDR1 SEHNR and CDR2 FQNEAQ (reference sequence). The V segment lost 5 bases and the J segment 3 bases; nucleotides outside the gene matches: 8. The CDR3 consists of 15 residues. CDR3 sequence: CASSPRQGRDTEAFF. The CDR3 region has the DNA TGTGCCAGCAGCCCCCGACAGGGGAGGGACACTGAAGCTTTCTTT.

At least ten counts were recorded for this clonotype. As DNA, the CDR3 is TGCAGCGTTGGCCCCCAACTAGCGGGAGTAACCGAGCAGTACTTC. Its translation: CSVGPQLAGVTEQYF. The J gene is TRBJ2-7, the V gene TRBV29-1; 11 nucleotides agree with TRBD2. Germline V CDR1 and CDR2: SQVTM, ANQGSEA. Germline trimming cut 4 bases from V and 6 bases from J; bases unmatched to any gene: 11. The CDR3 extends over 15 amino acids.

This clonotype was seen ten or more times. J is TRBJ2-7 and V is TRBV3-1; TRBD2 matches 7 bases. CDR1 is LGHDT, CDR2 YNNKEL, per germline (reference sequence). This CDR3 is built from 14 residues. Germline trimming cut 11 bases from V and 3 bases from J; bases unmatched to any gene: 13. As DNA, the CDR3 is TGTGCCGTTTCAAGAGCGGGGCGGTTCTACGAGCAGTACTTC. Protein product: CAVSRAGRFYEQYF.

In regard to this clonotype: Since a much larger clone is just one base distant, this may be a read error. The V call is TRBV5-1, the J call TRBJ2-1; 7 nucleotides line up with TRBD2. CDR3 length: 15 amino acids. Per the germline V gene, CDR1 is SGHRS and CDR2 is YFSETQ. The CDR3 protein is CANSLIGGDYNEQFF. DNA for the CDR3: TGCGCCAACAGCTTAATTGGGGGGGACTACAATGAGCAGTTCTTC.

This clonotype showed up just a few times. The chain has TRBV25-1 and TRBJ1-5; D is unclear. The CDR3 totals 12 residues. Deletions cut 4 bases from V and 8 bases from J, with 9 bases between. Germline V gene sequence: CDR1 MGHDK, CDR2 SYGVNS. Written as DNA, the CDR3 is TGTGCCAGCAGTGGAGGGCCGGAGCCCCAGCATTTT. Encoded protein: CASSGGPEPQHF.

This clonotype was recorded at least ten times. The chain recombines TRBV29-1 with TRBJ2-1, with TRBD2 matching over 10 bases. V dropped 8 bases and J dropped 5; count of bases not matched to a gene: 9. Per germline, CDR1 SQVTM and CDR2 ANQGSEA. This CDR3 region has 14 residues. DNA of the CDR3: TGCAGCCTATGGACTAGCGGAGGGGACAATGAGCAGTTCTTC. Translated: CSLWTSGGDNEQFF.

The sample holds many counts of this clonotype. The chain couples TRBV12-3 or TRBV12-4 to TRBJ1-5; D ambiguous. The CDR3 loop spans 17 amino acids. Trimming pared 5 bases from V and 7 bases from J, leaving 24 bases between. CDR3 sequence reads: CASSPERSRWPDQPQHF. As DNA, the CDR3 is TGTGCCAGCAGTCCTGAGAGATCCCGCTGGCCGGACCAGCCCCAGCATTTT.